This T cell receptor beta chain was identified during a study of T cell responses to AZD1222 COVID-19 vaccine. Some clones are missing from TCRdb's copy, which holds only in-frame ones; the method was immunoSEQ multiplex PCR. This sample carries 130,000 to 150,000 clones, approximately 90% of them seen once, and the ten largest clones take approximately 15%. Study-wide findings and caveats: Recipients of two AZD1222 doses showed rising Spike-specific TCR breadth and depth. Repertoire sampling happened only post peak T cell response.

A remark on this clone: Its antigen is undetermined.

The V and J ends lost 7 bases and 1 base respectively, with 4 bases between them. The CDR3 is 11 amino acids. CDR1 and CDR2 (germline): MGHDK, SYGVNS. Material: peripheral blood, obtained on day 0 of AZD1222 vaccination. The chain couples TRBV25-1 to TRBJ1-1; D is ambiguous. This receptor was taken from an adult in good health. DNA for the CDR3: TGTGCCAGCAAAGAGAACACTGAAGCTTTCTTT. Amino acids: CASKENTEAFF.